This TCR beta chain originates from a study of PD-1 blockade in classical Hodgkin lymphoma. At the level of the study: Patients were dosed intravenously with nivolumab at 3 mg/kg every 2 weeks. General study findings and limits: Significant TCR diversity gains by C4D1 occurred in CD4+ but not CD8+ cells. Patients who responded completely had about the same baseline diversity as newly diagnosed patients.

No patient escaped relapse after autologous stem cell transplantation, and brentuximab vedotin exposure varied. The CDR3 is 12 residues long. Germline loops: CDR1 SGHRS, CDR2 YFSETQ. V was shortened by 4 bases and J by 2 bases, with 5 bases between the two germline ends. In the case of this clone: Its target is not known.

TCRdb's copy holds only in-frame clones and misses some; the assay was immunoSEQ multiplex PCR. The top ten hold around 25% of the sample, which has about 13,000 clones, over 75% seen once. The source material was peripheral blood mononuclear cells (PBMCs), sampled at baseline. This receptor was identified in a human donor with classical Hodgkin lymphoma. This chain connects TRBV5-1 to TRBJ2-3; D remains unclear. The CDR3 sequence: CASSDFTDTQYF. In nucleotides, the CDR3 is TGCGCCAGCAGCGATTTCACAGATACGCAGTATTTT.